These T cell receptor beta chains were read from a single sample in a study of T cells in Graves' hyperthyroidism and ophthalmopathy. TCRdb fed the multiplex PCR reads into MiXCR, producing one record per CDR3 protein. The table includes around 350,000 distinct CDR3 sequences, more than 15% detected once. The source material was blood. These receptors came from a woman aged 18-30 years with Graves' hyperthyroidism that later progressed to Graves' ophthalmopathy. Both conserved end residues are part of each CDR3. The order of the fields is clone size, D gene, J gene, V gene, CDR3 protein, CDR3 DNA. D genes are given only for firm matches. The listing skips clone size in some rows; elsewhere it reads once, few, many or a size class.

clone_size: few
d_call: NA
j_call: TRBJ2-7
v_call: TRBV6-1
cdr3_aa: CASTQEGFYEQYF
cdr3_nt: TGTGCCAGCACCCAGGAGGGCTTCTACGAGCAGTACTTC

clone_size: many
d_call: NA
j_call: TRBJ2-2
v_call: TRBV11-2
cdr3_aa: CASSPIAVNTGELFF
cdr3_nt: TGTGCCAGCAGCCCTATAGCGGTCAACACCGGGGAGCTGTTTTTT

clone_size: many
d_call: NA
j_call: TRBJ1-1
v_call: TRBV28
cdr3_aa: CASSLYRRNTEAFF
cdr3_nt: TGTGCCAGCAGTTTATACAGAAGAAACACTGAAGCTTTCTTT

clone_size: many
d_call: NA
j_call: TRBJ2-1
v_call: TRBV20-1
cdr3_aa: CSAATINEQFF
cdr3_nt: TGCAGTGCGGCGACTATAAATGAGCAGTTCTTC

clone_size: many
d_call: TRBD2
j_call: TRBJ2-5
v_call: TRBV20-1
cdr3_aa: CSTGASGGTETQYF
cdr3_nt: TGCTCCACCGGGGCTAGCGGAGGTACGGAGACCCAGTACTTC

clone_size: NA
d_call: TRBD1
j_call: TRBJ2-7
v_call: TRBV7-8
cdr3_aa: CASSQGGQGYEQYF
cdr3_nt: TGTGCCAGCAGCCAGGGGGGACAGGGCTACGAGCAGTACTTC

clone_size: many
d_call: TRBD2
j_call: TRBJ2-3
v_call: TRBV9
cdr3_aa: CASSVPLAGWADTQYF
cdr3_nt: TGTGCCAGCAGCGTCCCGCTAGCGGGGTGGGCAGATACGCAGTATTTT

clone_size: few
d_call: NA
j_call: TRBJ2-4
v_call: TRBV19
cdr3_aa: CASSSPGLPTGDIQYF
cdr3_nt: TGTGCCAGTAGTTCTCCGGGACTGCCGACGGGGGACATTCAGTACTTC

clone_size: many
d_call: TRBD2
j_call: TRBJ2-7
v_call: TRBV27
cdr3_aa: CASSSSEGGRGYEQYF
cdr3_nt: TGTGCCAGCAGTTCCTCCGAGGGCGGGAGAGGCTACGAGCAGTACTTC

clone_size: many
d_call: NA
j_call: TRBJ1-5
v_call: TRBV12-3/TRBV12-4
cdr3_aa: CASSPGVHDNQPQHF
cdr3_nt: TGTGCCAGCAGTCCCGGGGTGCATGACAATCAGCCCCAGCATTTT

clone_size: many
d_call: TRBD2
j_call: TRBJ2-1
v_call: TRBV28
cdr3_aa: CASSLWLAGERSYNEQFF
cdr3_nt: TGTGCCAGCAGTTTATGGCTAGCGGGAGAGAGGTCCTACAATGAGCAGTTCTTC

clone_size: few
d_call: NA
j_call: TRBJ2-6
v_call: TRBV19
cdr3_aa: CASSSLRGSASGANVLTF
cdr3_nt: TGTGCCAGTAGCTCCCTAAGGGGCAGTGCATCTGGGGCCAACGTCCTGACTTTC

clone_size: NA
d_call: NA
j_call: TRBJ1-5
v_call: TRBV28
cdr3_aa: CASQGPNSNQPQHF
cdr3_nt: TGTGCCAGTCAGGGGCCGAATAGCAATCAGCCCCAGCATTTT

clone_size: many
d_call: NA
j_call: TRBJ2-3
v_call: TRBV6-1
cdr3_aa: CASSGPGTQYF
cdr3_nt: TGTGCCAGCAGTGGGCCAGGTACGCAGTATTTT

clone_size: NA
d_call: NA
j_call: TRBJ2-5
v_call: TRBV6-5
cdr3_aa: CASSYPGETQYF
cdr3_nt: TGTGCCAGCAGTTACCCAGGAGAGACCCAGTACTTC

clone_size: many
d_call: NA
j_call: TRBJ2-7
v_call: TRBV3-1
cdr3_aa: CASSQVAYEQYF
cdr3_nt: TGTGCCAGCAGCCAGGTCGCCTACGAGCAGTACTTC

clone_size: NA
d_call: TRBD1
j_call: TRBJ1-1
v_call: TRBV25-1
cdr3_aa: CASRQGAETAFF
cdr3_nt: TGTGCCAGCAGACAGGGGGCGGAGACGGCTTTCTTT

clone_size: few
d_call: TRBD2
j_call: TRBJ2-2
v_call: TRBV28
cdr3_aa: CASSLFWEGSNTGELFF
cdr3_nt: TGTGCCAGCAGTTTATTTTGGGAGGGGTCGAACACCGGGGAGCTGTTTTTT

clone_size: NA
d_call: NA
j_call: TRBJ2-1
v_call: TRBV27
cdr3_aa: CASSSSGFHEQFF
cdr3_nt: TGTGCCAGTTCATCAAGTGGGTTTCATGAGCAGTTCTTC

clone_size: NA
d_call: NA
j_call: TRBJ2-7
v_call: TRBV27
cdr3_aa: CASSSTGVSYEQYF
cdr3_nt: TGTGCCAGCAGTAGCACAGGAGTCTCCTACGAGCAGTACTTC

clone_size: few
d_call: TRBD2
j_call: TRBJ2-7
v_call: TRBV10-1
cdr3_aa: CASSEFGTSRAEQYF
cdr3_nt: TGCGCCAGCAGTGAGTTCGGGACTAGCCGTGCCGAGCAGTACTTC

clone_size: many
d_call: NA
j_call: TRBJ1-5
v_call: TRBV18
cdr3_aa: CASSPQGNLGNQPQHF
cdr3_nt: TGTGCCAGCTCACCTCAAGGTAATTTGGGCAATCAGCCCCAGCATTTT

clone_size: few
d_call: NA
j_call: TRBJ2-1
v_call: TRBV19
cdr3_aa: CASLDSSYNEQFF
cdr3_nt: TGTGCCAGCCTGGACAGCTCCTACAATGAGCAGTTCTTC

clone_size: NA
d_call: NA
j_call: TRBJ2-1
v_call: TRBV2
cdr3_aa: CASRAPGREQFF
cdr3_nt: TGTGCCAGCAGAGCTCCCGGACGCGAGCAGTTCTTC

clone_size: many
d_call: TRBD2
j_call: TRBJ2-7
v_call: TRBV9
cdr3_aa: CASSGTSPLEQYF
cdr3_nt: TGTGCCAGCAGCGGGACTAGCCCCCTGGAGCAGTACTTC

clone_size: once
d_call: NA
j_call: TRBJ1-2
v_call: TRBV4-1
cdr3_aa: CASSHPGQKYYGYTF
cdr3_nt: TGCGCCAGCAGCCACCCCGGACAGAAGTACTATGGCTACACCTTC

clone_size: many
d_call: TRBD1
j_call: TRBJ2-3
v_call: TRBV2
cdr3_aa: CASSGDRGRADTQYF
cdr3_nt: TGTGCCAGCAGTGGGGACAGGGGGCGAGCAGATACGCAGTATTTT

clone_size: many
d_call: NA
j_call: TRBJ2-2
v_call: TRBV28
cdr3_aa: CASSVTMFGELFF
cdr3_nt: TGTGCCAGCAGTGTCACTATGTTCGGGGAGCTGTTTTTT

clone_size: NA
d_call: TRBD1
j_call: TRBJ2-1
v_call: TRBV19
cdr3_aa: CASSSSGGEQFF
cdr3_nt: TGTGCCAGTAGTTCATCAGGGGGTGAGCAGTTCTTC

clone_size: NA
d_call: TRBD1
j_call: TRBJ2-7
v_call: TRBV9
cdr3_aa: CASSKGGQGSMEQYF
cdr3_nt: TGTGCCAGCAGCAAGGGGGGACAGGGGAGTATGGAGCAGTACTTC

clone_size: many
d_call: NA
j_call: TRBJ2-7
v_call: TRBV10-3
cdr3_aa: CAISEGDFYEQYF
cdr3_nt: TGTGCCATCAGTGAGGGAGATTTCTACGAGCAGTACTTC

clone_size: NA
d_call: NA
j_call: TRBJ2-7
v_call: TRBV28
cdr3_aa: CASRDGAPYEQYF
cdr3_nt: TGTGCCAGCCGGGACGGGGCACCCTACGAGCAGTACTTC

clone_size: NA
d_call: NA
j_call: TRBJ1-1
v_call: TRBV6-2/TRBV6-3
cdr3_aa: CASSHREGYTEAFF
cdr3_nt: TGTGCCAGCAGTCACAGGGAAGGGTACACTGAAGCTTTCTTT

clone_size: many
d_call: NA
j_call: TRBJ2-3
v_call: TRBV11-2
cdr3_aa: CASTPPGRSTDTQYF
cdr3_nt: TGTGCCAGCACCCCCCCAGGCCGAAGCACAGATACGCAGTATTTT

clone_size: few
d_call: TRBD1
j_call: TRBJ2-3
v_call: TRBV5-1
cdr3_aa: CASSLNRQGTDTQYF
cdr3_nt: TGCGCCAGCAGCTTGAACAGACAGGGTACAGATACGCAGTATTTT

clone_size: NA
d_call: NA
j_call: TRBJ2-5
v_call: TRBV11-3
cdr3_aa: CASSSGAGRQETQYF
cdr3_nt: TGTGCCAGCAGCTCGGGGGCGGGGAGACAAGAGACCCAGTACTTC

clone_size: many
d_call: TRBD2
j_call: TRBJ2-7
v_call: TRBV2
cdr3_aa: CASRSTSGRAHEQYF
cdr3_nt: TGTGCCAGCAGGTCAACTAGCGGGAGGGCCCACGAGCAGTACTTC

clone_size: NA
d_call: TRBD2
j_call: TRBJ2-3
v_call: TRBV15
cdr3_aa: CATGGGTTRDTQYF
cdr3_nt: TGTGCCACCGGCGGGGGGACCACAAGGGATACGCAGTATTTT

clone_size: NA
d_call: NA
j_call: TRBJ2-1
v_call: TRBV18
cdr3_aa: CASSPQKQGAMRNEQFF
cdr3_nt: TGTGCCAGCTCACCACAAAAACAAGGGGCCATGCGAAATGAGCAGTTCTTC

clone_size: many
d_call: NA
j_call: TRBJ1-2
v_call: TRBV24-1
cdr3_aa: CATSDSDGYTF
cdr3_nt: TGTGCCACCAGTGATTCCGATGGCTACACCTTC

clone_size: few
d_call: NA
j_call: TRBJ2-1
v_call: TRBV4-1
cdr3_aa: CASSQTFVHEQFF
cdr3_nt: TGCGCCAGCAGCCAGACTTTCGTTCACGAGCAGTTCTTC

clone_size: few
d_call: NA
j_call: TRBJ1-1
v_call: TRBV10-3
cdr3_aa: CAISEVAATEAFF
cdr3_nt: TGTGCCATCAGTGAGGTGGCGGCGACTGAAGCTTTCTTT

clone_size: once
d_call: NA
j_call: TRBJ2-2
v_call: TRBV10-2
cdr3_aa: CASRRLANTGELFF
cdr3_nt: TGCGCCAGCCGCCGGCTCGCAAACACCGGGGAGCTGTTTTTT

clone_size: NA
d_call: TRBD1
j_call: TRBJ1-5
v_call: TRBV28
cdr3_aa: CASSRDRVQPQHF
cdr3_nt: TGTGCCAGCAGTCGGGACAGGGTTCAGCCCCAGCATTTT

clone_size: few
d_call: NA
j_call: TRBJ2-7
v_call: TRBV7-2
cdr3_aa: CASSLRLTGEQYF
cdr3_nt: TGTGCCAGCAGCTTACGCTTGACCGGCGAGCAGTACTTC